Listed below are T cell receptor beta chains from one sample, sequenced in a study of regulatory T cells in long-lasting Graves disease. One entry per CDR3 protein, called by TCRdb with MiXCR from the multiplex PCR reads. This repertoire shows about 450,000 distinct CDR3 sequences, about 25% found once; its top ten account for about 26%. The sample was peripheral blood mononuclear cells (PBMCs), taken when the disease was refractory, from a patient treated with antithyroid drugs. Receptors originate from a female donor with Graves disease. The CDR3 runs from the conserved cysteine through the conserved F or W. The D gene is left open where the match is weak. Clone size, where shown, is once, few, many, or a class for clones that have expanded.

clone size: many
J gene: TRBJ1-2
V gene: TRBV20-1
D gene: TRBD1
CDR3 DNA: TGCAGTGCTTTAGCTGGGGACAGGGGGAACTATGGCTACACCTTC
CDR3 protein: CSALAGDRGNYGYTF

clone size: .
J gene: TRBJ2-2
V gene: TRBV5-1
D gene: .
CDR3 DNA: TGCGCCAGCAGCTTGGGTAACAGGGTCGTGGGGGAGCTGTTTTTT
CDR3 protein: CASSLGNRVVGELFF

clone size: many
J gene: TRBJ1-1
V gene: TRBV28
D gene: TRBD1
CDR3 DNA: TGTGCCAGCAGCTACACAGGGGGCAGCGAACGGGAAGCTTTCTTT
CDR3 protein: CASSYTGGSEREAFF

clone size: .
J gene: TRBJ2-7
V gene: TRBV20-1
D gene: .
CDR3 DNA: TGCAGTGCTAGGGGCAGAACCTCCTACGAGCAGTACTTC
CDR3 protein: CSARGRTSYEQYF

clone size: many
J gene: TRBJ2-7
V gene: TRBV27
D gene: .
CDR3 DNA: TGTGCCAGCAGTCCCCGCCGAGGAGGCTACGAGCAGTACTTC
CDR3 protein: CASSPRRGGYEQYF

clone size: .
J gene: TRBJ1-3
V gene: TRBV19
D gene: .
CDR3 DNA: TGTGCCAGTAGCATAGGGGCCATGCCTTCTGGAAACACCATATATTTT
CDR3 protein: CASSIGAMPSGNTIYF

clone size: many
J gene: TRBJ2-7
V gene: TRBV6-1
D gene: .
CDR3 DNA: TGTGCCAGCAGAAGGGAGGAGTTCTACGAGCAGTACTTC
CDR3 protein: CASRREEFYEQYF

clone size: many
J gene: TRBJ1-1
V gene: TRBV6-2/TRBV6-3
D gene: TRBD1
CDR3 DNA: TGTGCCAGCGGCTTTGACAGGGTCGCCACTGAAGCTTTCTTT
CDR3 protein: CASGFDRVATEAFF

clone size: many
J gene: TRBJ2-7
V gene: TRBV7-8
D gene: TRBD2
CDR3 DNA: TGTGCCAGCAGCTTATGGAGACTAGCGGGAGGCCCACGCTCCTACGAGCAGTACTTC
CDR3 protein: CASSLWRLAGGPRSYEQYF

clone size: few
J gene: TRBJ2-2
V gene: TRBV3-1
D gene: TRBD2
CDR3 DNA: TGTGCCAGCAGCCCGGGACTAGCGGGACCCGGGGAGCTGTTTTTT
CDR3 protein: CASSPGLAGPGELFF

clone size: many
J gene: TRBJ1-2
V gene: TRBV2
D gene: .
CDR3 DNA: TGTGCCAGCAGCAGCAGACAGGCTAGGTTGATCTTC
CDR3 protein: CASSSRQARLIF

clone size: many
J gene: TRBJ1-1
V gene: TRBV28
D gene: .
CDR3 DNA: TGTGCCAGCATGTGGGGAAGAGAAGCTTTCTTT
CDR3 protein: CASMWGREAFF

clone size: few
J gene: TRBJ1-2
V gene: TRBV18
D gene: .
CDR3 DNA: TGTGCCAGCTCACCTGAACCGGACTATGGCTACACCTTC
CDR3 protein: CASSPEPDYGYTF

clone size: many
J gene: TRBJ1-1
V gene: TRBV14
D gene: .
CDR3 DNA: TGTGCCAGCAGCCAAACTTCTCCAAGGCAGGGTGAAGCTTTCTTT
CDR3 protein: CASSQTSPRQGEAFF

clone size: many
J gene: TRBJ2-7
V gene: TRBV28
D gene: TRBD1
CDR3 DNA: TGTGCCAGCAGTTTCTCGGACAGGGTGTCCTACGAGCAGTACTTC
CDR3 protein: CASSFSDRVSYEQYF

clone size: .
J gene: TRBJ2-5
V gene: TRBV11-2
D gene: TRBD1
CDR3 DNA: TGTGCCAGCAGCTTAAGGACAGGGGGCGACCAAGAGACCCAGTACTTC
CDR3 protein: CASSLRTGGDQETQYF

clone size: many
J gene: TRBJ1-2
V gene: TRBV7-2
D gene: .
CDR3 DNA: TGTGCCAGCAGCTACCGCTTGGGCAGGGAGGACTATGGCTACACCTTC
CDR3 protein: CASSYRLGREDYGYTF

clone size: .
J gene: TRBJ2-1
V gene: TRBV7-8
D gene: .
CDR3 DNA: TGTGCCAGCAGCCGCCCGAGCTCCTACAATGAGCAGTTCTTC
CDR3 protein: CASSRPSSYNEQFF

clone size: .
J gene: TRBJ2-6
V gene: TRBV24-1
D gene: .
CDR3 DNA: TGTGCCACCAGTGATTCTGCCAGGGCCAACGTCCTGACTTTC
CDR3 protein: CATSDSARANVLTF

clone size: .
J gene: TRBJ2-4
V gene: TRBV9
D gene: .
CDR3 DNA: TGTGCCAGCAGCGTAGGGTTAGGGATGAACATTCAGTACTTC
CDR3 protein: CASSVGLGMNIQYF

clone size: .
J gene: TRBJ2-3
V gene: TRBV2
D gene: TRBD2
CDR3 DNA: TGTGCCAGCAGCAGGGTAGCGGGAGGCACAGATACGCAGTATTTT
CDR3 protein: CASSRVAGGTDTQYF

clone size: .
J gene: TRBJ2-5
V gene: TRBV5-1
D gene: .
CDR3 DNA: TGCGCCAGCAGCTCCTACTTAGGACTAACCCCCTCTATGGCGGAGACCCAGTACTTC
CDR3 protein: CASSSYLGLTPSMAETQYF

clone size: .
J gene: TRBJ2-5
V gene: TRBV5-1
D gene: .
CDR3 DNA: TGCGCCAGCAGCGGTCGAGGATCATACCAAGAGACCCAGTACTTC
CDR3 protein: CASSGRGSYQETQYF